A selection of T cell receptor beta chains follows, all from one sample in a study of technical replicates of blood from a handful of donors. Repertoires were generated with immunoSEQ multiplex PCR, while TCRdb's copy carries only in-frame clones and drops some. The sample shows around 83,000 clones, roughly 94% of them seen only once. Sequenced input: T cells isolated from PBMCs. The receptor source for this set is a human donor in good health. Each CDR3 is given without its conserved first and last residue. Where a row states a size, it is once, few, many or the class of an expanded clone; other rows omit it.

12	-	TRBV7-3	ASSPRAAGEGYT
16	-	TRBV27	ASSLVGLAGGPSSEQF
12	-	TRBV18	ASSLLESTDTQY
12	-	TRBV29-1	STMTGGSGNTIY
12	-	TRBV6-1	ASSVFAVQAEAF
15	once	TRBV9	ASSVASGAEEGNIQY
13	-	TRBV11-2	ASSMLAGAYNEQF
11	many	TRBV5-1	ASSLLGYQPQH
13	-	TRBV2	ASRGEATGKNIQY
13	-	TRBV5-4	ASERMTGEGGAQY
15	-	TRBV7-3	ASSPMGALSGANVLT
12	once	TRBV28	ASSSIQVSYGYT
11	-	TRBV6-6	ASTRGTPYEQY
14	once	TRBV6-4	ASSLVGQGWNQPQH
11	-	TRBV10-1	ASSRGSGNEQF
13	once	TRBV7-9	ASSLAGGSWNEQF
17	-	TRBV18	ASSPPLGGSSLGRETQY
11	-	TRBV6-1	ASSEGGAYEQY
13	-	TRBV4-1	ASSQSLAFAYEQY
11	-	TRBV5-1	ASSFGLTYEQY
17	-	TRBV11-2	ASSLDGLAGGPAYNEQF
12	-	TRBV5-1	ASSLATSQETQY
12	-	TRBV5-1	ASTPDRAIGELF
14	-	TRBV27	ASSLLAGRMNTEAF
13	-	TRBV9	ASSGGQASSYEQY
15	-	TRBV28	ASSFSGGRAYQETQY